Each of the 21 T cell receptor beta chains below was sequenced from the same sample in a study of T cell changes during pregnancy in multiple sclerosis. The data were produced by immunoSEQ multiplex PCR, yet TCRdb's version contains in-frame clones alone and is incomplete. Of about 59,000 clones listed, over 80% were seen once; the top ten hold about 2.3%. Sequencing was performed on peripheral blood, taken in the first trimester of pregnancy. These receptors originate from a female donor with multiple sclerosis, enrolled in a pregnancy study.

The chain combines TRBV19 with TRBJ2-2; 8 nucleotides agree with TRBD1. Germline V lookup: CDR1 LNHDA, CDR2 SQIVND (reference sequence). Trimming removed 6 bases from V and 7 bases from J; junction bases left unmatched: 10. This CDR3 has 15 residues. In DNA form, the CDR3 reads TGTGCCAGTAGCCCGGAAACGGACAGGGACGGGGAGCTGTTTTTT. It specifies CASSPETDRDGELFF.

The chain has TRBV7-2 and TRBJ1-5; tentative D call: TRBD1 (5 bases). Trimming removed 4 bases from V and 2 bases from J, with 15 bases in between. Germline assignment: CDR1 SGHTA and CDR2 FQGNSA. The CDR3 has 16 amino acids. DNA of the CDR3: TGTGCCAGCAGCTCAGCGGGGCGTCGGGGCAATCAGCCCCAGCATTTT. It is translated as CASSSAGRRGNQPQHF. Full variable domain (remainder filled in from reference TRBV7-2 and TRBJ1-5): GAGVSQSPSNKVTEKGKDVELRCDPISGHTALYWYRQSLGQGLEFLIYFQGNSAPDKSGLPSDRFSAERTGGSVSTLTIQRTQQEDSAVYLCASSSAGRRGNQPQHFGDGTRLSIL.

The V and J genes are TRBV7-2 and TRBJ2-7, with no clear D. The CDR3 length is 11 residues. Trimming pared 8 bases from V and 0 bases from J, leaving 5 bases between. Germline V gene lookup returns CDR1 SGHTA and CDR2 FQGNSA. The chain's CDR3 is CASAGSYEQYF. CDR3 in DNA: TGTGCCAGCGCAGGCTCCTACGAGCAGTACTTC.

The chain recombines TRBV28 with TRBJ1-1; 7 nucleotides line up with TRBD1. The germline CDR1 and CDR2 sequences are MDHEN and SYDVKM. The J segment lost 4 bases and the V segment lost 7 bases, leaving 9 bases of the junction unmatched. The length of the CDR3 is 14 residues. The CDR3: CASKEGARGTEAFF. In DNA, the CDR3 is TGTGCCAGCAAGGAGGGGGCGAGGGGCACTGAAGCTTTCTTT.

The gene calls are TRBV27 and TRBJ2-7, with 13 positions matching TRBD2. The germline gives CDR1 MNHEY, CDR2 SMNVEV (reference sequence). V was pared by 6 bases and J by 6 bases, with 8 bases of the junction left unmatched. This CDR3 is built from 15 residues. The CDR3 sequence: CASSPWTSGSGEQYF. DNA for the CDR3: TGTGCCAGCAGCCCGTGGACTAGCGGGAGCGGCGAGCAGTACTTC.

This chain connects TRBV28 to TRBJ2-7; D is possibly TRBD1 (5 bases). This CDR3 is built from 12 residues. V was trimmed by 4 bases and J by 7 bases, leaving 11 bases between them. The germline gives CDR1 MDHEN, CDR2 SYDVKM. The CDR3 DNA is TGTGCCAGCAGTTCCCTCAGGGCTGAGCAGTACTTC. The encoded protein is CASSSLRAEQYF.

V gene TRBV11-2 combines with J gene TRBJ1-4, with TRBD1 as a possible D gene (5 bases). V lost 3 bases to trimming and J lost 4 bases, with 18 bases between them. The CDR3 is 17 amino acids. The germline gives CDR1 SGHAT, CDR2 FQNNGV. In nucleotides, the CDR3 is TGTGCCAGCAGCTTGGAAGGGGCGAGTGTTGGTAATGAAAAACTGTTTTTT. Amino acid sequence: CASSLEGASVGNEKLFF.

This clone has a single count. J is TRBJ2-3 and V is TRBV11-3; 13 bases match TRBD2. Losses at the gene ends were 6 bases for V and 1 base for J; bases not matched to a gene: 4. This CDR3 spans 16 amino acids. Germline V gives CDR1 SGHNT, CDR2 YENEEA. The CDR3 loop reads CASRRTSGRGTDTQYF. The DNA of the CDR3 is TGTGCCAGCAGACGGACTAGCGGGAGAGGCACAGATACGCAGTATTTT.

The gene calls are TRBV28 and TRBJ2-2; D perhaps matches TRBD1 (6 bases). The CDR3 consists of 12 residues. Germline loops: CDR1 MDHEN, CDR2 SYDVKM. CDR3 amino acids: CGSGTTTGELFF. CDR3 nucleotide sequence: TGTGGCTCCGGGACAACGACCGGGGAGCTGTTTTTT. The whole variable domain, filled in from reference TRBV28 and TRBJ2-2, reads DVKVTQSSRYLVKRTGEKVFLECVQDMDHENMFWYRQDPGLGLRLIYFSYDVKMKEKGDIPEGYSVSREKKERFSLILESASTNQTSMYLCGSGTTTGELFFGEGSRLTVL.

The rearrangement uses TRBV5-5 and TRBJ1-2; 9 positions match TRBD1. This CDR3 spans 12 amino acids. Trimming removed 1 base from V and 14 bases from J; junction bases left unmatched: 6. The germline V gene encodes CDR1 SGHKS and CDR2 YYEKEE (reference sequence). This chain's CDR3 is CASSLTGGAGTF. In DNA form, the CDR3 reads TGTGCCAGCAGCTTGACAGGGGGCGCAGGGACCTTC.

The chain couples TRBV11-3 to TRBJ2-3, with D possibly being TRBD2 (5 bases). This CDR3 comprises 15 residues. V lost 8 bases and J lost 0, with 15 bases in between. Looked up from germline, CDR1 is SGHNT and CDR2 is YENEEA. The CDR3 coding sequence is TGTGCCAGCGGGTCCCTAGCAGCTAGCACAGATACGCAGTATTTT. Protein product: CASGSLAASTDTQYF.

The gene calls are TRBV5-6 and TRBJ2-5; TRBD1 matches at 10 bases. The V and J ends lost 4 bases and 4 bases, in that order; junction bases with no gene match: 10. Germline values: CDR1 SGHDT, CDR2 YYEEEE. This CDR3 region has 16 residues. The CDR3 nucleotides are TGTGCCAGCAGCCACCGGGACAGGGGCGTCAGAGAGACCCAGTACTTC. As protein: CASSHRDRGVRETQYF.

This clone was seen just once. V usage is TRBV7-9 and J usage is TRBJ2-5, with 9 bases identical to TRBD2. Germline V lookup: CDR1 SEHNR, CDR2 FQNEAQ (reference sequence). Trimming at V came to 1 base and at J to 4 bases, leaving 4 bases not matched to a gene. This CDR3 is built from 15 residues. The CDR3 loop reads CASSLGSGSAETQYF. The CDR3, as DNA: TGTGCCAGCAGCTTAGGTAGCGGGAGTGCAGAGACCCAGTACTTC.

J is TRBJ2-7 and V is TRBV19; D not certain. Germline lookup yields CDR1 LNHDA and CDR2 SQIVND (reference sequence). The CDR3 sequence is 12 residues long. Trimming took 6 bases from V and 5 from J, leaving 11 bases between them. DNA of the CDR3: TGTGCCAGTAGCAGTGGTTTCGACGAGCAGTACTTC. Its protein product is CASSSGFDEQYF. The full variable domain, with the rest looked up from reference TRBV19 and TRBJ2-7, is DGGITQSPKYLFRKEGQNVTLSCEQNLNHDAMYWYRQDPGQGLRLIYYSQIVNDFQKGDIAEGYSVSREKKESFPLTVTSAQKNPTAFYLCASSSGFDEQYFGPGTRLTVT.

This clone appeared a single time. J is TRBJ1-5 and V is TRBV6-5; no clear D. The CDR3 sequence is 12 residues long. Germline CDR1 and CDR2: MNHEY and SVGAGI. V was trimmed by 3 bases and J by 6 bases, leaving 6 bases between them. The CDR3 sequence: CASSYVAQPQHF. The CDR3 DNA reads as TGTGCCAGCAGTTATGTGGCTCAGCCCCAGCATTTT.

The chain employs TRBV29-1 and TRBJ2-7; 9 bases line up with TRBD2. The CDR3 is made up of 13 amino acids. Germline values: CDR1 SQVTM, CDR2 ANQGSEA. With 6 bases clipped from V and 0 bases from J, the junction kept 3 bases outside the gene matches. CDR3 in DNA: TGCAGCGTGCTAGCGGGGCCCTCCTACGAGCAGTACTTC. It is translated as CSVLAGPSYEQYF.

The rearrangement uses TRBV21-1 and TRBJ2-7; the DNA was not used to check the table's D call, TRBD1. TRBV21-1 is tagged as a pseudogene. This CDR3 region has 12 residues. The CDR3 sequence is CASTHTGGEQYF. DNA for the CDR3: TGTGCCAGCACACACACAGGGGGAGAGCAGTACTTC.

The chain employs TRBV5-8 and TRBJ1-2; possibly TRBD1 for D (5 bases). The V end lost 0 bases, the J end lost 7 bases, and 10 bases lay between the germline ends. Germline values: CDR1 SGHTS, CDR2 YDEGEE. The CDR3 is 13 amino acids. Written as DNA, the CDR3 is TGTGCCAGCAGCTTGGAGCGGGACTCTGGCTACACCTTC. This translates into CASSLERDSGYTF.

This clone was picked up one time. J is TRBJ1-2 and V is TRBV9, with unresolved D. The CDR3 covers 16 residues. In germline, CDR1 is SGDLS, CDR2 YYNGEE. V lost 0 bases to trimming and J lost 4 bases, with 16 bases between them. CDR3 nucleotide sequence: TGTGCCAGCAGCGTAGGAAGTAAGGGAGCCGGCTATGGCTACACCTTC. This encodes CASSVGSKGAGYGYTF.

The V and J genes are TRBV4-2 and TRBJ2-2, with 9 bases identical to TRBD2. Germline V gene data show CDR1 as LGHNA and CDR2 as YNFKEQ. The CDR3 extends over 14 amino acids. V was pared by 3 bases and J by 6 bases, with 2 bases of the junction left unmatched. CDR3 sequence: CASSQGLAAGELFF. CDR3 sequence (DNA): TGTGCCAGCAGCCAGGGACTAGCTGCCGGGGAGCTGTTTTTT.

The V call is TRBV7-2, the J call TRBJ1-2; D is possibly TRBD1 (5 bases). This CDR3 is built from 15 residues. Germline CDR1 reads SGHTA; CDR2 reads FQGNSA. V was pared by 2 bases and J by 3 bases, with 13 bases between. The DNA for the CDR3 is TGTGCCAGCAGCTTAAGGAGACAGCAATACTATGGCTACACCTTC. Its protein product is CASSLRRQQYYGYTF.